This TCR beta chain was profiled in a study of regulatory T cells in long-lasting Graves disease. The CDR3 spans 17 residues. Germline V gene data show CDR1 as SGHRS and CDR2 as YFSETQ. V was clipped by 4 bases and J by 4 bases; unmatched bases: 11. CDR3 regions were amplified by Arm-PCR using iRepertoire HTBI primers to build TCR beta libraries. TCRdb ran MiXCR on the multiplex PCR reads and lists one entry per CDR3 protein. The profile shows hundreds of thousands of distinct CDR3 sequences, 16% of them singletons. Sample time point: newly diagnosed GD, antithyroid drugs for less than 3 months. Extracted RNA from PBMCs served as the source of the TCR library. This clonotype was observed many times. The sample was also reused in another study, on T cells in Graves' hyperthyroidism and ophthalmopathy. According to that study: Hyperthyroidism was newly diagnosed in patients aged 18 to 65 (duration under 2 months). Researchers found most expanded thyroid clonotypes above 0.001 in blood as well.

The V call is TRBV5-1, the J call TRBJ1-2; 12 bases are shared with TRBD1. This TCR was sampled from a man aged 35-49 years with Graves disease. The sequencing used peripheral blood mononuclear cells (PBMCs), collected at new diagnosis, from a patient treated with antithyroid drugs. The CDR3 DNA reads TGCGCCAGCAGCAGCGGGACAGGGGGCCTGAGCTTCTATGGCTACACCTTC. This encodes CASSSGTGGLSFYGYTF.